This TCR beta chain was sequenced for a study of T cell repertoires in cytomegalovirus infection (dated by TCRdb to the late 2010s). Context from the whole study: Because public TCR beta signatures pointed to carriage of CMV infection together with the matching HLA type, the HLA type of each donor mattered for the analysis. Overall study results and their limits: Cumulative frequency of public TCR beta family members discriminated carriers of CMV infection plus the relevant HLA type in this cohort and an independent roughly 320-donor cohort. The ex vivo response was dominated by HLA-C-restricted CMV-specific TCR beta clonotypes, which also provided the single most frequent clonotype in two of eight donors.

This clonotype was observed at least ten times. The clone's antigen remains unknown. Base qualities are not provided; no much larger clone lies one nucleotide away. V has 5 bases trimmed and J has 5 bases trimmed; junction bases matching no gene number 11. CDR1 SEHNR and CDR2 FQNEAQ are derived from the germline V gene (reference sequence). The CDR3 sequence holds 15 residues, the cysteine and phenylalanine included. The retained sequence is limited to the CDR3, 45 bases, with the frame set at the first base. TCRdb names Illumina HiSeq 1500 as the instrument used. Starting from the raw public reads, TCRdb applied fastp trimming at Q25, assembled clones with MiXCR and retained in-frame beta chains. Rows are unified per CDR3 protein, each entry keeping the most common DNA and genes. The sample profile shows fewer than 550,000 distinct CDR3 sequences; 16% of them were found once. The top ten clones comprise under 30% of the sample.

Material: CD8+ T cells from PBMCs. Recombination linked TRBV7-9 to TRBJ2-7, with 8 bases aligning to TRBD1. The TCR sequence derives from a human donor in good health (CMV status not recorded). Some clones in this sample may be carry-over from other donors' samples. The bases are TGTGCCAGCAGCCCCCCTCGGACAGGGTTCCACGAGCAGTACTTC. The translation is CASSPPRTGFHEQYF.